Following are 6 T cell receptor beta chains from one sample sequenced in a study of cytomegalovirus exposure and HLA in healthy donors. Clones were sequenced by immunoSEQ multiplex PCR, and TCRdb holds only the in-frame ones, with some missing. The sample includes some 250,000 clones, nearly 90% of them seen just once. The specimen was PBMCs. The receptors come from a woman aged 18-29 years in good health and CMV-seronegative.

This sequence joins TRBV27 and TRBJ1-2; D is possibly TRBD1 (6 bases). This CDR3 region has 12 residues. V was trimmed by 5 bases and J by 8 bases, leaving 12 bases between them. Looked up from germline, CDR1 is MNHEY and CDR2 is SMNVEV (reference sequence). Written as DNA, the CDR3 is TGTGCCAGCAGTCCACAGGGTGTGGGCTACACCTTC. Encoded protein: CASSPQGVGYTF.

The chain uses TRBV28 and TRBJ1-2, with 8 bases that match TRBD1. Germline trimming cut 5 bases from V and 3 bases from J; bases unmatched to any gene: 5. The CDR3 is 14 amino acids. The germline CDR1 and CDR2 sequences are MDHEN and SYDVKM. CDR3 sequence (DNA): TGTGCCAGCAGTGTGACAGGGGAGGACTATGGCTACACCTTC. Amino acid sequence: CASSVTGEDYGYTF.

The V call is TRBV11-2, the J call TRBJ1-5; TRBD1 matches at 7 bases. With 0 bases clipped from V and 3 bases from J, the junction kept 5 bases outside the gene matches. Germline loops: CDR1 SGHAT, CDR2 FQNNGV. CDR3 length equals 16 residues. CDR3 bases: TGTGCCAGCAGCTTAGATCGAGGGGGCGTCAATCAGCCCCAGCATTTT. It yields the protein CASSLDRGGVNQPQHF.

This clone was observed once. In DNA, the CDR3 is TGTGCCAGCAGTTTATTCGAGGGTGCTGGGGCCAACGTCCTGACTTTC. Translation: CASSLFEGAGANVLTF. The chain links TRBV28 to TRBJ2-6; the D gene is possibly TRBD2 (5 bases). The germline V and J ends were trimmed by 1 base and 2 bases, with 9 bases remaining between them. The CDR3 spans 16 residues. CDR1 and CDR2 (germline): MDHEN, SYDVKM.

This clone was found once. The V and J genes are TRBV28 and TRBJ1-2, with 8 bases lining up with TRBD1. The CDR3 spans 17 residues. Trimming cost V 8 bases and J 4 bases; bases outside gene matches: 18. Germline values: CDR1 MDHEN, CDR2 SYDVKM. CDR3 nucleotides: TGTGCCAGCCGCCTCCCCCTCGGACAGGGTGGAGGCTATGGCTACACCTTC. It encodes CASRLPLGQGGGYGYTF.

The rearrangement links TRBV7-8 to TRBJ1-2, with D hard to call. Looked up from germline, CDR1 is SGHVS and CDR2 is FQNEAQ. The CDR3 extends over 14 amino acids. The V end was cut by 5 bases, the J end by 5 bases, with 15 bases between. The CDR3 DNA sequence: TGTGCCAGCAGCGGCGACGGGGTTAGGTATGGCTACACCTTC. Protein sequence: CASSGDGVRYGYTF. The variable domain in full, completed from reference TRBV7-8 and TRBJ1-2, reads GAGVSQSPRYKVAKRGQDVALRCDPISGHVSLFWYQQALGQGPEFLTYFQNEAQLDKSGLPSDRFFAERPEGSVSTLKIQRTQQEDSAVYLCASSGDGVRYGYTFGSGTRLTVV.